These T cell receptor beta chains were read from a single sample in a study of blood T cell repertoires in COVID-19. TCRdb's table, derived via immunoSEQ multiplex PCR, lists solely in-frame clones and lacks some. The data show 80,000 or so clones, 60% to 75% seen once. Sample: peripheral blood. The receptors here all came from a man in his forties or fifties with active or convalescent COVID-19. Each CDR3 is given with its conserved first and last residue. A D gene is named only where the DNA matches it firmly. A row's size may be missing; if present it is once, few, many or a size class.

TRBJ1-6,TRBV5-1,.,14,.,CASSLDGLGVGLHF,TGCGCCAGCAGCCTGGACGGCCTCGGGGTCGGCCTCCACTTT
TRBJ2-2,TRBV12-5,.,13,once,CASGTINTGELFF,TGTGCTAGTGGTACTATAAACACCGGGGAGCTGTTTTTT
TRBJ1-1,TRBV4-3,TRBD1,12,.,CASSLGQGEAFF,TGCGCCAGCAGCCTTGGACAGGGCGAAGCTTTCTTT
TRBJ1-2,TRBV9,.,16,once,CASSPRTASFSEGYTF,TGTGCCAGCAGCCCACGGACAGCCTCTTTCTCCGAAGGCTACACCTTC
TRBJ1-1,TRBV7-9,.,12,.,CASSLGTTEAFF,TGTGCCAGCAGCCTGGGGACAACTGAAGCTTTCTTT
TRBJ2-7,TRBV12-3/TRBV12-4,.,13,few,CASSLGSGYEQYF,TGTGCCAGCAGTTTAGGATCAGGCTACGAGCAGTACTTC
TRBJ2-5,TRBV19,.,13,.,CASSIASAETQYF,TGTGCCAGTAGTATTGCCTCAGCGGAGACCCAGTACTTC
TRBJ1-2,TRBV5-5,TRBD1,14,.,CASSSQTGGFGYTF,TGTGCCAGCAGTTCGCAGACAGGGGGCTTTGGCTACACCTTC
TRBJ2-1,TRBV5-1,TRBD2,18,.,CASSLWLAGSATYNEQFF,TGCGCCAGCAGCTTGTGGCTAGCGGGGAGTGCCACCTACAATGAGCAGTTCTTC
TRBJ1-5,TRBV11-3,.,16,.,CASSLVWGVSNQPQHF,TGTGCCAGCAGCTTAGTTTGGGGCGTTAGCAATCAGCCCCAGCATTTT
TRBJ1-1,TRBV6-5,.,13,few,CASSPRENTEAFF,TGTGCCAGCAGTCCCCGGGAGAACACTGAAGCTTTCTTT
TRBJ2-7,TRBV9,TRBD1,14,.,CASSVEGAGYEQYF,TGTGCCAGCAGCGTAGAGGGGGCCGGGTACGAGCAGTACTTC
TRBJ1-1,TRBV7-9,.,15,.,CASSYAGPTDTEAFF,TGTGCCAGCAGCTATGCAGGGCCCACAGACACTGAAGCTTTCTTT
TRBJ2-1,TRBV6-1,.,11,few,CASSEEGEQFF,TGTGCCAGCAGTGAGGAGGGTGAGCAGTTCTTC
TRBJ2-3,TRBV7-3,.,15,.,CASSLRDTSTDTQYF,TGTGCCAGCAGCTTACGAGACACCTCCACAGATACGCAGTATTTT
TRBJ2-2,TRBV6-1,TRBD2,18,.,CASSERVAGTLDTGELFF,TGTGCCAGCAGTGAAAGGGTAGCGGGGACTCTAGACACCGGGGAGCTGTTTTTT
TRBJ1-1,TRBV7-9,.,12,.,CASSGGFTEAFF,TGTGCCAGCAGCGGGGGGTTTACTGAAGCTTTCTTT
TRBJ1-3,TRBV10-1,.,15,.,CASSDPTVSGNTIYF,TGCGCCAGCAGTGATCCCACGGTCTCTGGAAACACCATATATTTT
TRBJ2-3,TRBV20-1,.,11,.,CSVLVTDTQYF,TGCAGTGTCCTCGTCACAGATACGCAGTATTTT
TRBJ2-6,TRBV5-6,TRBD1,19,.,CASSGITGVSLSGANVLTF,TGTGCCAGCAGCGGAATAACAGGGGTTTCTCTTTCTGGGGCCAACGTCCTGACTTTC
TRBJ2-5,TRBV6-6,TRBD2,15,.,CASSPAQRGPETQYF,TGTGCCAGCAGTCCCGCCCAGCGGGGGCCGGAGACCCAGTACTTC
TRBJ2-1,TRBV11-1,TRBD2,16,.,CASSLAEAGTYNEQFF,TGTGCCAGCAGCTTAGCGGAAGCGGGGACCTACAATGAGCAGTTCTTC
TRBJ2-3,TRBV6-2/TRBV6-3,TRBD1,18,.,CASSYSTGSGFGTDTQYF,TGTGCCAGCAGTTACTCGACAGGGTCCGGTTTCGGGACAGATACGCAGTATTTT
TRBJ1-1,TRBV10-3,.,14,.,CAIRTQGTNTEAFF,TGTGCCATCAGGACGCAGGGGACGAACACTGAAGCTTTTTTT
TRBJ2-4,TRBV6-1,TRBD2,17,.,CASSEALRAGGQDIQYF,TGTGCCAGCAGTGAAGCGCTTCGAGCGGGGGGCCAGGACATTCAGTACTTC
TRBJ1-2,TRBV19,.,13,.,CASSTSPFYGYTF,TGTGCCAGTAGTACCTCCCCGTTCTATGGCTACACCTTC
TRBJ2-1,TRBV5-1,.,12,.,CASSSFYNEQFF,TGCGCCAGCAGCTCCTTCTACAATGAGCAGTTCTTC
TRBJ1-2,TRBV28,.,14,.,CASSLGGSTYGYTF,TGTGCCAGCAGTTTAGGAGGCAGCACCTATGGCTACACCTTC
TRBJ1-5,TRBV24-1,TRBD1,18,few,CATSDTSTGLDKIQPQHF,TGTGCCACCAGTGACACCTCGACAGGGCTAGATAAGATTCAGCCCCAGCATTTT
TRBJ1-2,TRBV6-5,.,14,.,CASSYSKEGYGYTF,TGTGCCAGCAGTTACTCAAAGGAGGGGTATGGCTACACCTTC
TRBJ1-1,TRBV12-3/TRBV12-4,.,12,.,CATRTANTEAFF,TGTGCCACCCGGACAGCCAACACTGAAGCTTTCTTT
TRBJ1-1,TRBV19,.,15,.,CASSTGQFMNTEAFF,TGTGCCAGTAGTACGGGACAATTCATGAACACTGAAGCTTTCTTT
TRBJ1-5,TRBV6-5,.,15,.,CASSYRGGGNEPQHF,TGTGCCAGCAGTTACCGGGGAGGGGGAAATGAGCCCCAGCATTTT
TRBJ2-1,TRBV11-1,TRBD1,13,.,CASSRQGYNEQFF,TGTGCCAGCAGCAGACAGGGATACAATGAGCAGTTCTTC
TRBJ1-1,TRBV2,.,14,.,CASSERGGNTEAFF,TGTGCCAGCAGTGAACGGGGGGGGAACACTGAAGCTTTCTTT
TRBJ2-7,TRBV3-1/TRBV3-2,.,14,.,CASSQEGGSYEQYF,TGTGCCAGCAGCCAAGAGGGGGGCTCCTACGAGCAGTACTTC
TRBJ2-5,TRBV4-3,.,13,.,CASSHPNQETQYF,TGCGCCAGCAGCCACCCCAACCAAGAGACCCAGTACTTC
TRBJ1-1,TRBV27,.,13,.,CASSPDSNTEAFF,TGTGCCAGCAGCCCTGACAGTAACACTGAAGCTTTCTTT
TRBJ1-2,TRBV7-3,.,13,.,CASSLRGGYGYTF,TGTGCCAGCAGCTTAAGAGGAGGGTATGGCTACACCTTC
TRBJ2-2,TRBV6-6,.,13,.,CASKGVFAGELFF,TGTGCCAGCAAGGGGGTGTTCGCCGGGGAGCTGTTTTTT
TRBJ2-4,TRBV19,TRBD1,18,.,CASSKGQASYSQENIQYF,TGTGCCAGTAGCAAGGGACAGGCGTCATACAGCCAAGAAAACATTCAGTACTTC
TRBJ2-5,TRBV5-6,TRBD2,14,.,CASSPGTSFTPQYF,TGTGCCAGCAGCCCCGGGACTAGTTTTACACCCCAGTACTTC
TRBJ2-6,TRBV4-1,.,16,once,CASSHIQASGANVLTF,TGCGCCAGCAGCCATATACAGGCATCTGGGGCCAACGTCCTGACTTTC
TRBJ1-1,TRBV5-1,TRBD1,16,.,CASSLEGARLNTEAFF,TGCGCCAGCAGCTTGGAGGGGGCGCGGCTGAACACTGAAGCTTTCTTT
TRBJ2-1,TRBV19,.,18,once,CASSIDLGSNPSYNEQFF,TGTGCCAGTAGTATAGATCTTGGGAGCAATCCCTCCTACAATGAGCAGTTCTTC
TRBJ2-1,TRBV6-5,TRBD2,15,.,CASIPGGGSYNEQFF,TGTGCCAGCATCCCTGGGGGGGGCTCCTACAATGAGCAGTTCTTC
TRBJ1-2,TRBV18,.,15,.,CASSPAGVGNYGYTF,TGTGCCAGCTCACCGGCAGGGGTTGGGAACTATGGCTACACCTTC
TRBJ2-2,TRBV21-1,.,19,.,CASSRLFYIQGQEVGELFF,TGTGCCAGCAGCAGGTTATTCTATATTCAGGGACAGGAGGTCGGGGAGCTGTTTTTT
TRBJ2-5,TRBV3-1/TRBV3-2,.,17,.,CASSPSLAPGGRETQYF,TGTGCCAGCAGCCCCTCACTGGCACCAGGGGGGCGGGAGACCCAGTACTTC
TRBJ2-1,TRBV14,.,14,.,CASSQVGRGYEQFF,TGTGCCAGCAGCCAAGTTGGCAGGGGATATGAGCAGTTCTTC